The 32 T cell receptor beta chains below all came from one sample that was sequenced in a study of cytomegalovirus exposure and HLA in healthy donors. The primer mix had 60 Vbeta and 13 Jbeta primers. Only in-frame clones appear in the TCRdb table, and some are missing; sequencing was by immunoSEQ multiplex PCR. The sample lists 150,000 to 200,000 clones; 82% were seen once. Sequencing was performed on PBMCs. Receptors were obtained from a girl aged 5-17 years in good health and CMV-seropositive.

This clone came up a few times. This chain joins TRBV9 and TRBJ2-7; D gene unclear. The CDR3 length is 13 residues. The germline CDR1 and CDR2 sequences are SGDLS and YYNGEE. V dropped 0 bases and J dropped 5 bases, with 9 bases sitting between them. CDR3 in DNA: TGTGCCAGCAGCGTAGATTTTAGCCACGAGCAGTACTTC. It is translated as CASSVDFSHEQYF.

This clone was counted only a few times. The chain couples TRBV6-5 to TRBJ1-5; tentatively, D is TRBD1 (6 bases). The CDR3 has 13 residues. Germline V lookup: CDR1 MNHEY, CDR2 SVGAGI. The V gene lost 5 bases and the J gene lost 6 bases, with 11 bases spanning the gap. The CDR3 nucleotides are TGTGCCAGCAGTAAGTCAGGGGCTCAGCCCCAGCATTTT. Its protein is CASSKSGAQPQHF.

The CDR3 protein is CASSQSGRGLVEQYF. The CDR3 bases are TGTGCCAGCAGCCAATCGGGCAGGGGGTTGGTCGAGCAGTACTTC. This chain links TRBV16 with TRBJ2-7; TRBD1 matches 7 bases. In germline, CDR1 is KGHSY, CDR2 FQNENV. CDR3 length equals 15 residues. V shed 0 bases, J shed 6 bases, and the junction held 8 bases outside the gene matches. Drawing the rest from reference TRBV16 and TRBJ2-7, the complete variable domain is GEEVAQTPKHLVRGEGQKAKLYCAPIKGHSYVFWYQQVLKNEFKFLISFQNENVFDETGMPKERFSAKCLPNSPCSLEIQATKLEDSAVYFCASSQSGRGLVEQYFGPGTRLTVT.

The J gene is TRBJ2-7, the V gene TRBV30; TRBD2 matches at 10 bases. V was clipped by 6 bases and J by 3 bases; unmatched bases: 5. The length of the CDR3 is 13 residues. The germline gives CDR1 GTSNPN, CDR2 SVGIG (reference sequence). CDR3 region: CACRTSGYYEQYF. The CDR3 DNA reads TGTGCCTGTAGGACTAGCGGTTACTACGAGCAGTACTTC.

This clone was found once. The rearrangement uses TRBV27 and TRBJ2-7; no reliable D call. Germline V gene sequence: CDR1 MNHEY, CDR2 SMNVEV (reference sequence). This CDR3 contains 14 residues. The V gene lost 7 bases and the J gene lost 0 bases, with 13 bases spanning the gap. CDR3 sequence (DNA): TGTGCCAGCAAGTTAACCACCTACTCCTACGAGCAGTACTTC. As protein: CASKLTTYSYEQYF.

The CDR3 region has the DNA TGTGCCTGGAGTGTCGGCGGATATGAAGCTTTCTTT. As protein: CAWSVGGYEAFF. J is TRBJ1-1 and V is TRBV30; no clear D gene. The CDR3 covers 12 residues. V lost 0 bases, J lost 7 bases, and 9 bases lay in between. Germline V lookup: CDR1 GTSNPN, CDR2 SVGIG (reference sequence).

The chain employs TRBV14 and TRBJ2-1; 7 bases match TRBD1. Germline CDR1 and CDR2: SGHDN and FVKESK. Trimming at V came to 4 bases and at J to 1 base, leaving 7 bases not matched to a gene. The CDR3 has 16 amino acids. The CDR3 sequence is CASSLLRGQSYNEQFF. As DNA, the CDR3 is TGTGCCAGCAGCCTCCTTAGGGGGCAGTCCTACAATGAGCAGTTCTTC.

V gene TRBV7-8 combines with J gene TRBJ1-1; TRBD1 matches 7 bases. This CDR3 spans 17 amino acids. Germline V gives CDR1 SGHVS, CDR2 FQNEAQ. The junction had 17 bases not matched to a gene; V was cut back by 7 bases and J by 3 bases. CDR3 in amino acids: CASTSGRGQAGDTEAFF. The CDR3 bases are TGTGCCAGCACCTCAGGAAGGGGGCAGGCAGGGGACACTGAAGCTTTCTTT.

The genes are TRBV11-2 and TRBJ1-1; D ambiguous. The CDR3 extends over 15 amino acids. Germline values: CDR1 SGHAT, CDR2 FQNNGV. Between the trimmed V and J ends, which lost 2 bases and 1 base, there was a span of 11 bases. CDR3 residues: CASSLSGRKNTEAFF. The CDR3 DNA sequence: TGTGCCAGCAGCTTAAGCGGTAGGAAGAACACTGAAGCTTTCTTT.

For this clone: The same CDR3 arises from other DNA sequences in this sample as well. V is TRBV7-9 and J is TRBJ1-3; D unresolved. The CDR3 is made up of 14 amino acids. Germline loops: CDR1 SEHNR, CDR2 FQNEAQ (reference sequence). The ends were cut back, 3 bases at V and 2 bases at J, with 8 bases in the middle. CDR3 nucleotides: TGTGCCAGCAGCTTGGCGGGGACTGGAAACACCATATATTTT. Translating gives CASSLAGTGNTIYF.

The rearrangement uses TRBV7-8 and TRBJ2-7; D uncertain. Trimming shortened V by 2 bases and J by 2 bases, and 7 bases separated the two germline ends. Germline V lookup: CDR1 SGHVS, CDR2 FQNEAQ. The CDR3 runs 13 residues. This CDR3 reads CASSLQAAYEQYF. Here the CDR3 DNA reads TGTGCCAGCAGCTTACAGGCAGCCTACGAGCAGTACTTC.

This clone was observed a few times. The chain carries TRBV2 and TRBJ1-5; D not certain. Germline V lookup: CDR1 SNHLY, CDR2 FYNNEI. This CDR3 region has 15 residues. The V and J ends lost 5 bases and 0 bases respectively, with 11 bases between them. The CDR3 loop is CASSRERYSNQPQHF. As DNA, the CDR3 is TGTGCCAGCAGTAGGGAGCGGTATAGCAATCAGCCCCAGCATTTT. The whole variable domain, remainder taken from reference TRBV2 and TRBJ1-5, is EPEVTQTPSHQVTQMGQEVILRCVPISNHLYFYWYRQILGQKVEFLVSFYNNEISEKSEIFDDQFSVERPDGSNFTLKIRSTKLEDSAMYFCASSRERYSNQPQHFGDGTRLSIL.

V usage is TRBV7-2 and J usage is TRBJ1-4; weak D call: TRBD1 (6 bases). This CDR3 contains 15 residues. The ends were cut back, 5 bases at V and 8 bases at J, with 18 bases in the middle. CDR1 and CDR2 (germline): SGHTA, FQGNSA. DNA for the CDR3: TGTGCCAGCAGCCAGCGTGGGGGCAGGGTAGAAAAACTGTTTTTT. This translates into CASSQRGGRVEKLFF.

The chain links TRBV5-1 to TRBJ1-1, with 7 bases aligning to TRBD1. The CDR3 is 14 residues long. The trim removed 1 base at V and 4 bases at J, leaving 4 bases unmatched. The germline CDR1 and CDR2 sequences are SGHRS and YFSETQ. Here the CDR3 DNA reads TGCGCCAGCAGCTTGAAGGGGGCTAGCACTGAAGCTTTCTTT. It encodes CASSLKGASTEAFF.

This clone has just a few counts. V is TRBV7-2 and J is TRBJ1-1; no reliable D call. Trimming removed 1 base from V and 0 bases from J, with 9 bases in between. The CDR3 totals 15 residues. Germline loops: CDR1 SGHTA, CDR2 FQGNSA. The chain's CDR3 is CASSLVADLNTEAFF. As DNA, the CDR3 is TGTGCCAGCAGCTTAGTGGCGGATTTGAACACTGAAGCTTTCTTT.

This chain links TRBV5-4 with TRBJ2-1, with 7 nucleotides matching TRBD1. The CDR3 length is 13 residues. Germline V gene sequence: CDR1 SGHNT, CDR2 YYREEE (reference sequence). V shed 4 bases and J 8 bases; nucleotides not matched to a gene: 6. In DNA form, the CDR3 reads TGTGCCAGCAGCAGACCGACAGGGTATGAGCAGTTCTTC. It translates to CASSRPTGYEQFF.

The genes are TRBV28 and TRBJ1-1; D is possibly TRBD1 (6 bases). V lost 3 bases, J lost 5 bases, and 16 bases lay in between. Germline CDR1 is MDHEN and CDR2 is SYDVKM. CDR3 length: 15 residues. CDR3 DNA sequence: TGTGCCAGCAGTTTCGAAACAGGGAGAGAAACTGAAGCTTTCTTT. Its protein is CASSFETGRETEAFF.

This chain links TRBV25-1 with TRBJ1-2, with a tentative D call TRBD1 (5 bases). CDR1 and CDR2 (germline): MGHDK, SYGVNS. Trimming took 2 bases from V and 4 from J, leaving 14 bases between them. The CDR3 has 15 residues. The CDR3, as DNA: TGTGCCAGCAGTGAAGGAGGGGAGTATGGCTATGGCTACACCTTC. Its translation is CASSEGGEYGYGYTF.

In this sample, this clone turned up a few times. V is TRBV18 and J is TRBJ2-1; TRBD1 aligns across 8 bases. Unmatched junction bases numbered 8, after V lost 8 bases and J lost 8 bases. The length of the CDR3 is 13 residues. Germline CDR1 is KGHSH and CDR2 is LQKENI. The CDR3 is CASADRASDEQFF. In nucleotides, the CDR3 is TGTGCCAGCGCGGACAGGGCATCGGATGAGCAGTTCTTC.

The V gene is TRBV27, the J gene TRBJ1-2; TRBD1 aligns across 7 bases. V trimming: 6 bases; J trimming: 8 bases; junction bases outside the gene matches: 6. From germline, CDR1 is MNHEY and CDR2 SMNVEV (reference sequence). The CDR3 contains 12 residues. The CDR3 region is CASSQDRIGYTF. The CDR3 region has the DNA TGTGCCAGCAGCCAGGACAGGATAGGCTACACCTTC.

This chain connects TRBV9 to TRBJ2-2, with D maybe TRBD1 (5 bases). The CDR3 extends over 15 amino acids. Germline-derived CDR1 and CDR2 are SGDLS and YYNGEE. The V end was cut by 0 bases, the J end by 1 base, with 7 bases between. DNA of the CDR3: TGTGCCAGCAGCGTAGATCAGGGGAACACCGGGGAGCTGTTTTTT. Protein sequence: CASSVDQGNTGELFF.

This chain connects TRBV27 to TRBJ1-2, with 10 bases aligning to TRBD1. The CDR3 sequence is 14 residues long. CDR1 is MNHEY, CDR2 SMNVEV, per germline (reference sequence). Trimming at V came to 5 bases and at J to 4 bases, leaving 4 bases not matched to a gene. Written as DNA, the CDR3 is TGTGCCAGCAGTCCTCGACAGGGGGCCTATGGCTACACCTTC. Translated, it gives CASSPRQGAYGYTF.

The chain has TRBV7-2 and TRBJ1-4, with a weak D call TRBD1 (5 bases). Germline loops: CDR1 SGHTA, CDR2 FQGNSA. The CDR3 contains 15 residues. The V end was cut by 1 base, the J end by 8 bases, with 14 bases between. For the CDR3, the DNA is TGTGCCAGCAGCTTAGAGGCGGGGGGTAACGAAAAACTGTTTTTT. Residues: CASSLEAGGNEKLFF.

This chain uses TRBV6-5 with TRBJ1-1, with D possibly matching TRBD1 (6 bases). Trimming pared 0 bases from V and 1 base from J, leaving 9 bases between. This CDR3 is 15 amino acids long. CDR1 is MNHEY, CDR2 SVGAGI, per germline. The CDR3 DNA reads TGTGCCAGCAGTTACTCCGGGGGGCCGAACACTGAAGCTTTCTTT. Translated: CASSYSGGPNTEAFF.

The CDR3 DNA reads as TGTGCCAGCAGCCGGGACAGCGGGTCTGGAAACACCATATATTTT. Encoded protein: CASSRDSGSGNTIYF. The chain combines TRBV6-1 with TRBJ1-3; 7 bases fit TRBD1. The CDR3 is 15 residues long. Trimming at V came to 6 bases and at J to 1 base, leaving 6 bases not matched to a gene. Per the germline V gene, CDR1 is MNHNS and CDR2 is SASEGT.

The V and J genes are TRBV2 and TRBJ2-2, with TRBD1 matching over 7 bases. The germline CDR1 and CDR2 sequences are SNHLY and FYNNEI. There are 14 residues in the CDR3. With V trimmed by 6 bases and J by 3 bases, 4 bases remained unmatched. This CDR3 reads CASRPGQHTGELFF. CDR3 in DNA: TGTGCCAGCAGACCGGGACAGCACACCGGGGAGCTGTTTTTT.

This clone was seen more than once but under ten times. The V and J genes are TRBV9 and TRBJ1-4; 10 nucleotides line up with TRBD1. This CDR3 is 15 amino acids long. V lost 4 bases and J lost 7; bases outside the gene matches: 7. Germline-derived CDR1 and CDR2 are SGDLS and YYNGEE. The CDR3 is CASSPGTGEAEKLFF. CDR3 DNA: TGTGCCAGCAGCCCAGGGACAGGGGAGGCTGAAAAACTGTTTTTT.

This chain connects TRBV29-1 to TRBJ1-4; D is unclear. Deletions cut 7 bases from V and 7 bases from J, with 16 bases between. CDR3 length equals 13 residues. CDR1 and CDR2 from the germline V gene are SQVTM and ANQGSEA. This CDR3 reads CSASWEEGEKLFF. The CDR3 DNA reads as TGCAGCGCTTCCTGGGAGGAGGGTGAAAAACTGTTTTTT.

The table lists this clone with a few counts. The rearrangement joins TRBV28 to TRBJ1-1; D unclear. The CDR3 covers 13 residues. Per germline, CDR1 MDHEN and CDR2 SYDVKM. V lost 3 bases and J 1 base, leaving 6 bases between the germline ends. The CDR3 is CASSFPSNTEAFF. In DNA form, the CDR3 reads TGTGCCAGCAGTTTTCCCTCGAACACTGAAGCTTTCTTT.

The chain uses TRBV4-3 and TRBJ2-7; D gene uncertain. CDR1 and CDR2 (germline): LGHNA, YSLEER. This CDR3 has 14 amino acids. V was trimmed by 0 bases and J by 6 bases, leaving 12 bases between them. The DNA for the CDR3 is TGCGCCAGCAGCCAAGACTTCCGCGTGTTCGAGCAGTACTTC. It is translated as CASSQDFRVFEQYF.

The rearrangement links TRBV27 to TRBJ1-1, with TRBD1 identical over 7 bases. The CDR3 loop spans 14 amino acids. CDR1 MNHEY and CDR2 SMNVEV come from the germline V gene (reference sequence). V gave up 0 bases and J gave up 7 bases; unmatched junction bases: 5. Written as DNA, the CDR3 is TGTGCCAGCAGTTTATCAGTGGGGGACAGTGAAGCTTTCTTT. It specifies CASSLSVGDSEAFF.

The V call is TRBV28, the J call TRBJ1-2; 9 positions agree with TRBD1. The CDR3 has 15 residues. Trimming at V came to 3 bases and at J to 1 base, leaving 3 bases not matched to a gene. The germline CDR1 and CDR2 sequences are MDHEN and SYDVKM. The CDR3 sequence is CASSFSDRGNYGYTF. The CDR3 nucleotides are TGTGCCAGCAGTTTCTCGGACAGGGGTAACTATGGCTACACCTTC.